This TCR beta chain was recovered during a study of cytomegalovirus exposure and HLA in healthy donors. Study-wide context: An early release of data contained 70 million to 95 million unique TCRs, which came from HLA-typed donors. General study results and limits: Several of the most significant clusters appeared, in a later analysis, to be linked to common viral pathogens. In a later analysis, CMV-associated beta chains were mostly HLA-associated, it appeared.

The primer mix had 60 Vbeta and 13 Jbeta primers. Profiling relied on immunoSEQ multiplex PCR, and the TCRdb table lists in-frame clones only, not all of them. The repertoire holds under 110,000 clones, with roughly two thirds as singletons. To note about this clone: Its target is unknown.

This CDR3 comprises 16 residues. J gave up 1 base and V 1 base, and 3 bases lay outside the gene matches. Germline CDR1 SEHNR, CDR2 FQNEAQ (reference sequence). This sequence originates from a female donor in good health and CMV-seronegative. The chain combines TRBV7-9 with TRBJ2-2, with TRBD1 identical over 7 bases. The source material was PBMCs. Written as DNA, the CDR3 is TGTGCCAGCAGCTTAGGGACAGGTGTGAACACCGGGGAGCTGTTTTTT. This translates into CASSLGTGVNTGELFF.